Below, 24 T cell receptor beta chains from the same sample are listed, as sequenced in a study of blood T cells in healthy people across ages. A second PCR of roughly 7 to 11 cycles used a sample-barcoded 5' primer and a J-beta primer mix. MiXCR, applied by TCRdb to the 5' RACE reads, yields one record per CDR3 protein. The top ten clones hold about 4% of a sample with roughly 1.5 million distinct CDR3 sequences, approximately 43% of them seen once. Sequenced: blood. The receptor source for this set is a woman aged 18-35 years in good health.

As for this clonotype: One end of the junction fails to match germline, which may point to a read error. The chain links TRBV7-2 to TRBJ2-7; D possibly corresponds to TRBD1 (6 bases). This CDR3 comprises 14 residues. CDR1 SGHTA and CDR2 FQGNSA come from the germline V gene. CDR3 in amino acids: CASSFSPDSYAQYF. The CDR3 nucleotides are TGTGCCAGCAGCTTTAGCCCGGACAGCTACGCGCAGTACTTC.

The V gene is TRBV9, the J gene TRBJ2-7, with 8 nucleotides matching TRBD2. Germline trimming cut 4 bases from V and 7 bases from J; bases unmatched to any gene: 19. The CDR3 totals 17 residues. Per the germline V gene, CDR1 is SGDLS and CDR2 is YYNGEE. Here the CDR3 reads CASSSSEIALREGEQYF. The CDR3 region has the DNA TGTGCCAGCAGCTCTTCAGAAATCGCCTTACGGGAGGGTGAGCAGTACTTC.

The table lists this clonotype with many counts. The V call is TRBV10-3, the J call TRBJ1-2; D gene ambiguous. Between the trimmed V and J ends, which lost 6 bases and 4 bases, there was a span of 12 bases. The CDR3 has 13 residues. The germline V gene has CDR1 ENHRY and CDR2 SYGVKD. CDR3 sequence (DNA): TGTGCCATCAGACTAGGGATCGGCTATGGCTACACCTTC. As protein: CAIRLGIGYGYTF.

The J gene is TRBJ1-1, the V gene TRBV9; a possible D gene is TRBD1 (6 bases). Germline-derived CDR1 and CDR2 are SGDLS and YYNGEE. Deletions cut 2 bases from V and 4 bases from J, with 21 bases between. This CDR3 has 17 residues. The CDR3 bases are TGTGCCAGCAGCGTCACAGGGACCCCTTATAGTGTCACTGAAGCTTTCTTT. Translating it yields CASSVTGTPYSVTEAFF.

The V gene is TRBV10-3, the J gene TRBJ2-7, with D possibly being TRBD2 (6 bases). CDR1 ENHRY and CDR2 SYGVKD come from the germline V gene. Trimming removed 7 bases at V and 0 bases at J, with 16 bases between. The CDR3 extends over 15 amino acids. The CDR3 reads CAIIEGMGGSYEQYF. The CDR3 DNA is TGTGCCATCATCGAAGGGATGGGGGGCTCCTACGAGCAGTACTTC.

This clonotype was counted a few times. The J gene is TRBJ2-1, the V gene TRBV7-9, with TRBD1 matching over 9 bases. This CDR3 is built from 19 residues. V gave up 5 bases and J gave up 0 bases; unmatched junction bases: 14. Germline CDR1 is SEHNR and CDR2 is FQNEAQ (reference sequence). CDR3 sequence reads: CASSPTGQGFRSSYNEQFF. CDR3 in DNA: TGTGCCAGCAGCCCGACAGGACAGGGGTTTAGGAGCTCCTACAATGAGCAGTTCTTC.

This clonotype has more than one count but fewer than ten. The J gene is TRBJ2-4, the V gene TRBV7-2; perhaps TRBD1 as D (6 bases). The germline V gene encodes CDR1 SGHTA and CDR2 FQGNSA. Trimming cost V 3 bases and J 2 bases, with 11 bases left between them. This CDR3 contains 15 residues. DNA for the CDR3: TGTGCCAGCAGCTTCACAGGGTTATCCAAAAACATTCAGTACTTC. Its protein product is CASSFTGLSKNIQYF.

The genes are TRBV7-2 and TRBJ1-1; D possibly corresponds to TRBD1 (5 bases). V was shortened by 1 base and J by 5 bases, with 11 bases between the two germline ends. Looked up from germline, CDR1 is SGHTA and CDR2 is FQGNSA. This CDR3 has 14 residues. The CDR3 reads CASSLGPGLTEAFF. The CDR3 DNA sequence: TGTGCCAGCAGCTTAGGCCCAGGGTTAACTGAAGCTTTCTTT.

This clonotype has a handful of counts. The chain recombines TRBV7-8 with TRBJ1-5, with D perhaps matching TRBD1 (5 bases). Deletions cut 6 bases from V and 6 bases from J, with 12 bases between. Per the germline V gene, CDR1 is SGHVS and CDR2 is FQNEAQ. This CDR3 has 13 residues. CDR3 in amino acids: CASRRGVFQPQHF. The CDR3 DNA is TGTGCCAGCAGACGAGGGGTGTTTCAGCCCCAGCATTTT.

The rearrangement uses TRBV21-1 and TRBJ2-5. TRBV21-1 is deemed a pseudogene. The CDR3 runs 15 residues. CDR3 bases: TGTGCCAGCAGCAAACGACGGTATAAACAAGAGACCCAGTACTTC. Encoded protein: CASSKRRYKQETQYF.

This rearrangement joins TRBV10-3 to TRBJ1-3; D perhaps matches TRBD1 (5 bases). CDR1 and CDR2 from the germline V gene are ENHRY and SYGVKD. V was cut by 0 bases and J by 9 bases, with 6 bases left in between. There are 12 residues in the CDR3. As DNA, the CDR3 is TGTGCCATCAGTGAGTCTACAGGCACCATATATTTT. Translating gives CAISESTGTIYF.

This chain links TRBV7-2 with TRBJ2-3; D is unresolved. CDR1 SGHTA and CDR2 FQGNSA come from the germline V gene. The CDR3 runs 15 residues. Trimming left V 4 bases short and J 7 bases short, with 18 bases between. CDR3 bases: TGTGCCAGCAGCTACACGGATTTCCCCGGATATACGCAGTATTTT. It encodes CASSYTDFPGYTQYF. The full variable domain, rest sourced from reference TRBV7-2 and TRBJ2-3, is GAGVSQSPSNKVTEKGKDVELRCDPISGHTALYWYRQSLGQGLEFLIYFQGNSAPDKSGLPSDRFSAERTGGSVSTLTIQRTQQEDSAVYLCASSYTDFPGYTQYFGPGTRLTVL.

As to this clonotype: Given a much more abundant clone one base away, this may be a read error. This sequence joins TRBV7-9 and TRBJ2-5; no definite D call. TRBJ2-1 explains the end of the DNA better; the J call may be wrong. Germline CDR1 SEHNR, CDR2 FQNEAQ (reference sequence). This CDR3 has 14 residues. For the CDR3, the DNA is TGTGCCAGCAGCTTACTGTTACGCCAAGAGACCCAGTTCTTC. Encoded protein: CASSLLLRQETQFF.

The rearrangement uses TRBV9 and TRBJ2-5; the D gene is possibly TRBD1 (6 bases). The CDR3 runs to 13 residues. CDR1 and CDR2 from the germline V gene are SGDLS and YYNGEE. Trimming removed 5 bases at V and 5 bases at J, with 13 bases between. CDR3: CASSQGNRETQYF. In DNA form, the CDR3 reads TGTGCCAGCAGTCAGGGGAATAGGGAGACCCAGTACTTC.

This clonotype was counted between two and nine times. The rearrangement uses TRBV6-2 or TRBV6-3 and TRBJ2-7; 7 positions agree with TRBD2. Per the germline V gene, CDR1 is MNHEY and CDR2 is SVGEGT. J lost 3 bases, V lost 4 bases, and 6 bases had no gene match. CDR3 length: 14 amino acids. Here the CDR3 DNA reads TGTGCCAGCAGTTCGCACGGGGGGAGCTACGAGCAGTACTTC. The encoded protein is CASSSHGGSYEQYF.

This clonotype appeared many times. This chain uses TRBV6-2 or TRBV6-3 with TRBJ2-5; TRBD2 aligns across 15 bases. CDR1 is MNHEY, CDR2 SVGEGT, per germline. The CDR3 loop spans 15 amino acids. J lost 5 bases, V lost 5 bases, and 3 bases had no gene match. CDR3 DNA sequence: TGTGCCAGCAGTCGAGGACTAGCGGGAGGGGAGACCCAGTACTTC. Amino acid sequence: CASSRGLAGGETQYF.

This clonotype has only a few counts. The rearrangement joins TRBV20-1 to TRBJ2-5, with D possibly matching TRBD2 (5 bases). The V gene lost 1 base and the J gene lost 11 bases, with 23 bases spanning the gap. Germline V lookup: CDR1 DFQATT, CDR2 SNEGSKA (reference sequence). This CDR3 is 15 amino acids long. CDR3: CSARVFRGAYNEQYF. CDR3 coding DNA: TGCAGTGCTAGAGTTTTTCGGGGAGCCTACAATGAGCAGTACTTC.

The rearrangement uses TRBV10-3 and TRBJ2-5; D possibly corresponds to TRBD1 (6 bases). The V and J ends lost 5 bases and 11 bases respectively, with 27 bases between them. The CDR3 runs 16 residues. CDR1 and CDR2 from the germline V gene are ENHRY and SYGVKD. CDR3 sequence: CAISPRGAGDTVKQYF. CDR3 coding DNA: TGTGCCATCAGTCCTCGAGGGGCTGGGGACACGGTGAAGCAGTACTTC.

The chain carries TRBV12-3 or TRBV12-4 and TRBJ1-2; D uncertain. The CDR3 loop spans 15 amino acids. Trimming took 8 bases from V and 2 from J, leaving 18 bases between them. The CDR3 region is CASQGFEVGNYGYTF. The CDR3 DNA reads TGTGCCAGCCAAGGGTTCGAGGTTGGGAACTATGGCTACACCTTC.

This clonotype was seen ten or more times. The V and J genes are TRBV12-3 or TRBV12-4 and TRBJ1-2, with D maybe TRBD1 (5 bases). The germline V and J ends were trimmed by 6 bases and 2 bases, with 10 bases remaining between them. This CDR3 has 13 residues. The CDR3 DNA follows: TGTGCCAGCAGCCTGGACACAAACTATGGCTACACCTTC. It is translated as CASSLDTNYGYTF.

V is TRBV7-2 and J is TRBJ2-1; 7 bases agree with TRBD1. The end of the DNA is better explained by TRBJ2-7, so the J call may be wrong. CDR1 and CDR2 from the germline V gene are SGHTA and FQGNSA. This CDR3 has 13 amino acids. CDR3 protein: CASSFDRVDEQYF. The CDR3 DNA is TGTGCCAGCAGCTTTGACAGGGTCGATGAGCAGTACTTC.

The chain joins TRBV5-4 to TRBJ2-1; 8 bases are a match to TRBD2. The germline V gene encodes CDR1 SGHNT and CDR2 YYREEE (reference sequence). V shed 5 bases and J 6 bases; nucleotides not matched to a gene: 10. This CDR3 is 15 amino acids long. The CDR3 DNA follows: TGTGCCAGCAGGCAAGCCAGCGGGAGCTCCAATGAGCAGTTCTTC. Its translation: CASRQASGSSNEQFF.

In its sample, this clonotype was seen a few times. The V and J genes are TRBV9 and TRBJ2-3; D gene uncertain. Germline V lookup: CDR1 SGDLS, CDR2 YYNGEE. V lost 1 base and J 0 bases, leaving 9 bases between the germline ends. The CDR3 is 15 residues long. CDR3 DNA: TGTGCCAGCAGCGTAAACACCCCGAGCACAGATACGCAGTATTTT. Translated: CASSVNTPSTDTQYF.

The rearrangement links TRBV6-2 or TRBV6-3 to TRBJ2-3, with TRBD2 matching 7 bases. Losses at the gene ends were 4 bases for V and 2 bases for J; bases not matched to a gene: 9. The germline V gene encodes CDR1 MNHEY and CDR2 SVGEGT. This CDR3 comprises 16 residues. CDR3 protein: CASSFALADITDTQYF. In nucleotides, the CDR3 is TGTGCCAGCAGTTTTGCCCTAGCGGATATCACAGATACGCAGTATTTT.